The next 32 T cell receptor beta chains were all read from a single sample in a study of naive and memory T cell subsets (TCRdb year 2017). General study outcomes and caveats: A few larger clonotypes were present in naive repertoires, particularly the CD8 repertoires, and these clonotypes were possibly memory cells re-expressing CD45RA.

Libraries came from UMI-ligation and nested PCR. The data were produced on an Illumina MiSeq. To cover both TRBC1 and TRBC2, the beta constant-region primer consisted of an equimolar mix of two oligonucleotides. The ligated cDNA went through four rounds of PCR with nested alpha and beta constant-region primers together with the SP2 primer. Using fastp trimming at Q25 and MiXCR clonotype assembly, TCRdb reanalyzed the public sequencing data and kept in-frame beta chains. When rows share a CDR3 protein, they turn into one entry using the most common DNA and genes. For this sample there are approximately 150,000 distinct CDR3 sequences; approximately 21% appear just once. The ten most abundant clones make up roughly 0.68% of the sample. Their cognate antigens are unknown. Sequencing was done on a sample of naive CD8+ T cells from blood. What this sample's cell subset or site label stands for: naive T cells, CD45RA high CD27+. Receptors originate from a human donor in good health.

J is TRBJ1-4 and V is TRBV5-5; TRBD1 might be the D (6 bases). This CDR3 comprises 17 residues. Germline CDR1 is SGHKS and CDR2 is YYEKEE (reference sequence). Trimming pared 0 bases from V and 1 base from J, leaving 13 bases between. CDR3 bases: TGTGCCAGCAGCTTGGAGGGGGTATTGGTAACTAATGAAAAACTGTTTTTT. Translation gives CASSLEGVLVTNEKLFF.

The CDR3 DNA follows: TGTGCCAGCAGTTTACTCTCGGGTAGACGCACAGATACGCAGTATTTT. This codes for CASSLLSGRRTDTQYF. J is TRBJ2-3 and V is TRBV28; D ambiguous. Germline-derived CDR1 and CDR2 are MDHEN and SYDVKM. V lost 2 bases and J lost 1, with 13 bases in between. This CDR3 region has 16 residues. Based on the CDR3 plus reference TRBV28 and TRBJ2-3, the full variable domain is DVKVTQSSRYLVKRTGEKVFLECVQDMDHENMFWYRQDPGLGLRLIYFSYDVKMKEKGDIPEGYSVSREKKERFSLILESASTNQTSMYLCASSLLSGRRTDTQYFGPGTRLTVL.

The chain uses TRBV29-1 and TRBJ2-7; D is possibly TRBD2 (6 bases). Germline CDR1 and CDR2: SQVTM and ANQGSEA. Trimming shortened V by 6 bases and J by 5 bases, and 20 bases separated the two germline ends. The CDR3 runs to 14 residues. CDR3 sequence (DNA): TGCAGCGTGATGCCGGGACTGGAGAAGGACGAGCAGTACTTC. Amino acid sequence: CSVMPGLEKDEQYF.

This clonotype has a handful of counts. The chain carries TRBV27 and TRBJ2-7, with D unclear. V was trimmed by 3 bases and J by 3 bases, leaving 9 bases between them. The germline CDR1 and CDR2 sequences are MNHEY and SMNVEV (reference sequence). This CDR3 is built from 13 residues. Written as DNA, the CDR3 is TGTGCCAGCAGTTTGGACGGTGACTACGAGCAGTACTTC. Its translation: CASSLDGDYEQYF.

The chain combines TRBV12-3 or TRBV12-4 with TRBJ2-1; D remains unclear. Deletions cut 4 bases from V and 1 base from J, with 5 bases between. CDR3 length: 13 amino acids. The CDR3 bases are TGTGCCAGCAGTTCAGAATCCTACAATGAGCAGTTCTTC. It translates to CASSSESYNEQFF.

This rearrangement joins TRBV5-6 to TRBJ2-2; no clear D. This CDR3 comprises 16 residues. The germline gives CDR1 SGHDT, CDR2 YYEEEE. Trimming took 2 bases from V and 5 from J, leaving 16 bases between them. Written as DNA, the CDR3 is TGTGCCAGCAGCTTCGTTCTGGACGGTGGGACCGGGGAGCTGTTTTTT. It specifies CASSFVLDGGTGELFF.

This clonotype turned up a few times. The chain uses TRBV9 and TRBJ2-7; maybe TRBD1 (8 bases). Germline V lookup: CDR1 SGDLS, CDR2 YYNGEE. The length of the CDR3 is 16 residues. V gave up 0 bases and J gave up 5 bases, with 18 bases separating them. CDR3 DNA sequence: TGTGCCAGCAGCGTAGCTAGCGGACAGGGTTTGGACGAGCAGTACTTC. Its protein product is CASSVASGQGLDEQYF.

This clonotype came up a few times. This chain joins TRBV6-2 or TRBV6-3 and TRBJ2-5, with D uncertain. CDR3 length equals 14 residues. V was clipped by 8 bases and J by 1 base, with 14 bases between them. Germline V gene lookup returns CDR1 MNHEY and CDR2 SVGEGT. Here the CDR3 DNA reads TGTGCCAGCGCCATGACGGGCCTCCAAGAGACCCAGTACTTC. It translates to CASAMTGLQETQYF.

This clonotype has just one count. As DNA, the CDR3 is TGCAGTGCTAGAGGGAGGGGGGTAGCCGGGGAGCTGTTTTTT. Translation gives CSARGRGVAGELFF. This sequence joins TRBV20-1 and TRBJ2-2; possibly TRBD1 or TRBD2 for D (6 bases each). CDR3 length: 14 residues. V lost 1 base, J lost 6 bases, and 12 bases lay in between. The germline gives CDR1 DFQATT, CDR2 SNEGSKA (reference sequence).

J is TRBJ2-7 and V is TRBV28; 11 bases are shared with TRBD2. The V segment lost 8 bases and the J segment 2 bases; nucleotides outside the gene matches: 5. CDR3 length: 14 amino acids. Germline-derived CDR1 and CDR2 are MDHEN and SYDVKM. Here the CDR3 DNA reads TGTGCCAGCGCCCAACTAGCGGGAGCCTACGAGCAGTACTTC. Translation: CASAQLAGAYEQYF.

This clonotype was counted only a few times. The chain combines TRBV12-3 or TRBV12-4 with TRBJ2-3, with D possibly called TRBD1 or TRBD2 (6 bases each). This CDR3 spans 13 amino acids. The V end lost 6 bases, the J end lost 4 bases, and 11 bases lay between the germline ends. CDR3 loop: CASRAGGPDTQYF. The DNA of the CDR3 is TGTGCCAGCAGGGCCGGGGGCCCAGATACGCAGTATTTT.

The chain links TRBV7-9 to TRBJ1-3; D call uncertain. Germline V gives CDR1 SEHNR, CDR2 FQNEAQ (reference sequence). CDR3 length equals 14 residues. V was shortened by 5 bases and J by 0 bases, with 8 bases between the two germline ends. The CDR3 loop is CASSPIYSGNTIYF. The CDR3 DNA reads TGTGCCAGCAGCCCTATTTACTCTGGAAACACCATATATTTT.

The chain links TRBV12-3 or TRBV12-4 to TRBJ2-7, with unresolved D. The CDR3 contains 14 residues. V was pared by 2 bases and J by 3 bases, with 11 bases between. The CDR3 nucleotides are TGTGCCAGCAGTTTATTGGGCCCGGTCTACGAGCAGTACTTC. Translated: CASSLLGPVYEQYF.

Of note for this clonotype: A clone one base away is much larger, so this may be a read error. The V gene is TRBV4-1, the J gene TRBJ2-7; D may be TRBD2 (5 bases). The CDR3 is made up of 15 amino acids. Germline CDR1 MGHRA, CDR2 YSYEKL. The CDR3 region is CASSQDIARLWELYF. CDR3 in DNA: TGCGCCAGCAGCCAAGACATCGCGCGGCTTTGGGAGCTGTACTTC.

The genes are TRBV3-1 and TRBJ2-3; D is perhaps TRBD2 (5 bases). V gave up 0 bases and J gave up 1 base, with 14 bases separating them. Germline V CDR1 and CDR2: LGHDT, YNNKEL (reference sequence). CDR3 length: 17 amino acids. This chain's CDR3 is CASSQEPFFGGTDTQYF. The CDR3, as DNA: TGTGCCAGCAGCCAAGAGCCTTTTTTCGGGGGCACAGATACGCAGTATTTT.

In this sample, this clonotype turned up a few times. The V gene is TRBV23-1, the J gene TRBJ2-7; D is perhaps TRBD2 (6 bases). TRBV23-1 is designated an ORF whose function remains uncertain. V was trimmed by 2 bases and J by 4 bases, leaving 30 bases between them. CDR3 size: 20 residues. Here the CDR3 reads CASSQPKGGGKTFTLYEQYF. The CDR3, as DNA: TGCGCCAGCAGTCAACCCAAGGGAGGCGGGAAGACATTTACCTTATACGAGCAGTACTTC.

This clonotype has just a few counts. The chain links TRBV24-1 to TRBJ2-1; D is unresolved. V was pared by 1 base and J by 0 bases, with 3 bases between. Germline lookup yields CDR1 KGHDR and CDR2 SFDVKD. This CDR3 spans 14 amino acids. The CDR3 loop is CATSDLDSYNEQFF. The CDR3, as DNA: TGTGCCACCAGTGATTTAGACTCCTACAATGAGCAGTTCTTC.

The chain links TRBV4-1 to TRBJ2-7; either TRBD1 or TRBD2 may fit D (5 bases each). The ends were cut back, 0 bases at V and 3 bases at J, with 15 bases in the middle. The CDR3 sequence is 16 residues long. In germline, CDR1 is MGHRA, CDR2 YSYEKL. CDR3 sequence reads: CASSQESAGAFYEQYF. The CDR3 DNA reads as TGCGCCAGCAGCCAAGAGTCGGCCGGGGCGTTCTACGAGCAGTACTTC.

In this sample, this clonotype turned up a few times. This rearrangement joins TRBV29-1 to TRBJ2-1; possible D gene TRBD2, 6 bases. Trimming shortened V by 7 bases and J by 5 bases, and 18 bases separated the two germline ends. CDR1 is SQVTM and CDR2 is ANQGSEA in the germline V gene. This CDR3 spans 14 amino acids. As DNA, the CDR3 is TGCAGCGCCGTCCTAGCGAGGACTAACAATGAGCAGTTCTTC. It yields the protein CSAVLARTNNEQFF.

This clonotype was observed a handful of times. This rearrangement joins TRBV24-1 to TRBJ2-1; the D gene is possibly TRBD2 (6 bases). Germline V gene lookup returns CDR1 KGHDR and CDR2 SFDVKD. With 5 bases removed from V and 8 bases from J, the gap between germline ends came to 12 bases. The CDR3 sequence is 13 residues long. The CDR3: CATSGPGEDEQFF. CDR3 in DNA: TGTGCCACCAGTGGTCCGGGGGAGGATGAGCAGTTCTTC.

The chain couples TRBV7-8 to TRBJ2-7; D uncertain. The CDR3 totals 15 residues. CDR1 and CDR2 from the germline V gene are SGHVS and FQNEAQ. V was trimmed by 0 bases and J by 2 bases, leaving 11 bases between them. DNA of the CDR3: TGTGCCAGCAGCTTAGCACTCTCCAGAACCTACGAGCAGTACTTC. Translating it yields CASSLALSRTYEQYF. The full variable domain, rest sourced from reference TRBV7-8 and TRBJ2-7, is GAGVSQSPRYKVAKRGQDVALRCDPISGHVSLFWYQQALGQGPEFLTYFQNEAQLDKSGLPSDRFFAERPEGSVSTLKIQRTQQEDSAVYLCASSLALSRTYEQYFGPGTRLTVT.

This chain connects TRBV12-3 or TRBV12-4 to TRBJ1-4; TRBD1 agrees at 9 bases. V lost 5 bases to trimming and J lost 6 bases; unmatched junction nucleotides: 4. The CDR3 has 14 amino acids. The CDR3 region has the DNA TGTGCCAGCAGTCCGACAGGGGGTTATGAAAAACTGTTTTTT. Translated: CASSPTGGYEKLFF.

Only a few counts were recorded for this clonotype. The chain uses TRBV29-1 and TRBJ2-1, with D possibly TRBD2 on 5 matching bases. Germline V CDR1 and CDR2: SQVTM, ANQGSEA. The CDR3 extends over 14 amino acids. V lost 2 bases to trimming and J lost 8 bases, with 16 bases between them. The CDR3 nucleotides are TGCAGCGTTGAAACTAGTGGGGTGGGTTATGAGCAGTTCTTC. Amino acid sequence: CSVETSGVGYEQFF.

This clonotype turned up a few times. The CDR3 region has the DNA TGTGCCAGCAGTTTTGGACTAGGTATCGACGAGCAGTACTTC. It translates to CASSFGLGIDEQYF. The chain joins TRBV28 to TRBJ2-7; 7 bases align to TRBD2. The CDR3 covers 14 residues. Germline V lookup: CDR1 MDHEN, CDR2 SYDVKM. The V segment lost 3 bases and the J segment 5 bases; nucleotides outside the gene matches: 7. Filled out from reference TRBV28 and TRBJ2-7, the complete variable domain reads DVKVTQSSRYLVKRTGEKVFLECVQDMDHENMFWYRQDPGLGLRLIYFSYDVKMKEKGDIPEGYSVSREKKERFSLILESASTNQTSMYLCASSFGLGIDEQYFGPGTRLTVT.

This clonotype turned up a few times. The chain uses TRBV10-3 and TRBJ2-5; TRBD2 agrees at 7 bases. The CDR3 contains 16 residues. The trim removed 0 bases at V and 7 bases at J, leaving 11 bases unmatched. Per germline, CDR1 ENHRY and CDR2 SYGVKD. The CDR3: CAISESSSGPLATQYF. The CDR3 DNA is TGTGCCATCAGTGAGTCCTCTAGCGGACCGTTGGCGACCCAGTACTTC.

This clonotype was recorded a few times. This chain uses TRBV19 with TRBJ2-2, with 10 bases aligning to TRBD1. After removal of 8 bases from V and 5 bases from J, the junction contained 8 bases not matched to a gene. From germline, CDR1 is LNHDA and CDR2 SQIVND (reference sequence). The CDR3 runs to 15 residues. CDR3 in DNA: TGTGCCAGTTCCCCGGGACAGGGGATTACCGGGGAGCTGTTTTTT. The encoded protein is CASSPGQGITGELFF.

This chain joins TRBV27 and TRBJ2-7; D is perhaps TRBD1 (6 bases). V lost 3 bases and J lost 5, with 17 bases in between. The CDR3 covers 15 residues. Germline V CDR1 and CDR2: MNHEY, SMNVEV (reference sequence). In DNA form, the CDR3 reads TGTGCCAGCAGTTTGACCGGACAGCCGATACACGAGCAGTACTTC. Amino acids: CASSLTGQPIHEQYF.

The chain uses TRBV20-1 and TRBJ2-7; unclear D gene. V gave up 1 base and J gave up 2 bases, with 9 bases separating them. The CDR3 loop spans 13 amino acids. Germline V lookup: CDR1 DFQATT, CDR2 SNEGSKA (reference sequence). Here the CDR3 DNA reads TGCAGTGCTAGAGTCAAGGGTACCTACGAGCAGTACTTC. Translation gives CSARVKGTYEQYF.

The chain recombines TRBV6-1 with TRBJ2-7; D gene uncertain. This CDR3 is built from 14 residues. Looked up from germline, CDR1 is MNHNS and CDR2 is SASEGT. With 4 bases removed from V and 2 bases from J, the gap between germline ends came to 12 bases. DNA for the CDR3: TGTGCCAGCAGTGTCGTAGATAGCACCTACGAGCAGTACTTC. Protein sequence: CASSVVDSTYEQYF.

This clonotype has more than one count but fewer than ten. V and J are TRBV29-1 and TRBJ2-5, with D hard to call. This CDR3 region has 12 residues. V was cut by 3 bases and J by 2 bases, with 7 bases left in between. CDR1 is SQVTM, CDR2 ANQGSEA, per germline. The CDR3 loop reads CSVDDGQETQYF. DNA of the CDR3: TGCAGCGTTGATGATGGACAAGAGACCCAGTACTTC.

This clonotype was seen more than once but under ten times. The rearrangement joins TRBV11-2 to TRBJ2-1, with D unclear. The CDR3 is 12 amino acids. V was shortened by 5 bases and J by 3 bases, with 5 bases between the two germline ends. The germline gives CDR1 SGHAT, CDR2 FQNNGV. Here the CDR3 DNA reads TGTGCCAGCAGCAAGGGCTACAATGAGCAGTTCTTC. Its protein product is CASSKGYNEQFF.

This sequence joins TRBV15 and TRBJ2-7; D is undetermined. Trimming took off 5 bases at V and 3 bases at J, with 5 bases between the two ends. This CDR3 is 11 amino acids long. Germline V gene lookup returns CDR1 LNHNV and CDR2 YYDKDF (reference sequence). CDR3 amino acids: CATSANYEQYF. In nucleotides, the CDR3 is TGTGCCACCAGCGCTAACTACGAGCAGTACTTC.